These 3 T cell receptor beta chains share one sample of origin, sequenced in a study of CXCR3-negative and CXCR3-positive naive CD8 T cells. cDNA libraries for TRB were generated by 5' RACE incorporating UMI labels. TCRdb reprocessed the 5' RACE reads; each CDR3 protein has one entry and no DNA is given. Recorded for this sample: roughly 70,000 distinct CDR3 sequences. What was sequenced was naive CXCR3- CD8+ T cells from blood. As for subset: CD45RO-CCR7+CD27+CD95- naive CD8+ T cells lacking CXCR3 (TNR3-). Receptor source: a human donor in good health. Some clones in this sample may be carry-over from other donors' samples.

This sequence joins TRBV21-1 and TRBJ2-7; TCRdb names TRBD1, which stays unverified in the absence of DNA. TRBV21-1 is recorded as a pseudogene. This CDR3 has 17 residues. CDR3 loop: CASSGAPPPRTPYEQYF.

The chain combines TRBV15 with TRBJ1-1. The CDR3 loop spans 15 amino acids. Germline CDR1 LNHNV, CDR2 YYDKDF (reference sequence). CDR3 amino acids: CATSEGAGWGTEAFF. The full variable domain, in which reference TRBV15 and TRBJ1-1 provide the parts outside the CDR3, is DAMVIQNPRYQVTQFGKPVTLSCSQTLNHNVMYWYQQKSSQAPKLLFHYYDKDFNNEADTPDNFQSRRPNTSFCFLDIRSPGLGDTAMYLCATSEGAGWGTEAFFGQGTRLTVV.

The V gene is TRBV7-6, the J gene TRBJ2-3; TCRdb returns TRBD1, unconfirmable since there is no DNA. CDR1 is SGHVS, CDR2 FNYEAQ, per germline. The CDR3 covers 14 residues. CDR3 residues: CASSQQGTADTQYF.